The present TCR beta chain was sequenced within a study of a mutant IDH1 vaccine in newly diagnosed glioma. Looking at the study overall: Every participant had undergone radiotherapy, temozolomide, or both before, and most underwent both.

Germline V lookup: CDR1 MNHEY, CDR2 SMNVEV (reference sequence). This CDR3 comprises 15 residues. J gave up 3 bases and V 4 bases, and 8 bases lay outside the gene matches. The data were produced by immunoSEQ multiplex PCR, yet TCRdb's version contains in-frame clones alone and is incomplete. The data contain about 30,000 clones, about four fifths of them singletons. Time point specified: baseline, week 1 (first vaccination visit). Treatment here: pre-vaccination baseline after standard-of-care therapy. The clonotype originates from a man in his thirties or forties with glioma. The sequences come from PBMCs, collected from a glioma patient treated with radiotherapy, temozolomide or both. This chain connects TRBV27 to TRBJ2-7; the match to TRBD2 covers 8 bases. CDR3 sequence: CASSSLLAGGYEQYF. The DNA for the CDR3 is TGTGCCAGCAGTTCACTTCTGGCGGGGGGCTACGAGCAGTACTTC.